These T cell receptor beta chains were read from a single sample in a study of response to subunit inactivated influenza vaccine. Each CDR3 protein is one row after TCRdb ran MiXCR on the RT-PCR reads. The sample contains hundreds of thousands of distinct CDR3 sequences, about a fifth of which appear only once. The sample consisted of PBMCs from blood, taken around 22 months after vaccination. These receptors were taken from a man between 45 and 75 years old who received an inactivated influenza vaccine. The CDR3 runs from the conserved cysteine through the conserved F or W. The D gene is left open where the match is weak. A clone size is listed for some rows: how often the clone was seen (once, few, many), or a class if it is expanded.

clone_size: .
j_call: TRBJ2-7
d_call: TRBD2
v_call: TRBV4-3
cdr3_nt: TGCGCCAGCAGCCAGGCCTCCGGGACTAACTACGAGCAGTACTTC
cdr3_aa: CASSQASGTNYEQYF

clone_size: .
j_call: TRBJ1-2
d_call: TRBD1
v_call: TRBV10-3
cdr3_nt: TGTGCCATCAGTGGGGGACAGCCCTATGGCTACACCTTC
cdr3_aa: CAISGGQPYGYTF

clone_size: .
j_call: TRBJ1-1
d_call: .
v_call: TRBV24-1
cdr3_nt: TGTGCCACCAGTGATTTTGGGGGGACTGAAGCTTTCTTT
cdr3_aa: CATSDFGGTEAFF

clone_size: few
j_call: TRBJ2-7
d_call: TRBD1
v_call: TRBV7-6
cdr3_nt: TGTGCCAGCAGCTTATCACCCGGGACAGGTTCCTACGAGCAGTACTTC
cdr3_aa: CASSLSPGTGSYEQYF

clone_size: few
j_call: TRBJ2-7
d_call: .
v_call: TRBV2
cdr3_nt: TGTGCCAGCAGCGCGGACGGGCACGAGCAGTACTTC
cdr3_aa: CASSADGHEQYF

clone_size: few
j_call: TRBJ2-7
d_call: .
v_call: TRBV6-1
cdr3_nt: TGTGCCAGCAGAGATACAGGCTACGAGCAGTACTTC
cdr3_aa: CASRDTGYEQYF

clone_size: few
j_call: TRBJ1-3
d_call: .
v_call: TRBV20-1
cdr3_nt: TGCAGTGCTAGAAGCCCGAGCTCTGGAAACACCATATATTTT
cdr3_aa: CSARSPSSGNTIYF

clone_size: .
j_call: TRBJ1-1
d_call: .
v_call: TRBV4-3
cdr3_nt: TGCGCCAGCAGCCAAGATACGGCGACGAACACTGAAGCTTTCTTT
cdr3_aa: CASSQDTATNTEAFF

clone_size: .
j_call: TRBJ2-2
d_call: TRBD2
v_call: TRBV6-1
cdr3_nt: TGTGCCAGCAGTCCCCCGGGACTAGTAGGAGAACACACCGGGGAGCTGTTTTTT
cdr3_aa: CASSPPGLVGEHTGELFF

clone_size: few
j_call: TRBJ2-3
d_call: TRBD2
v_call: TRBV5-1
cdr3_nt: TGCGCCAGCAGCTTGACGGGAGGGGGCACAGATACGCAGTATTTT
cdr3_aa: CASSLTGGGTDTQYF

clone_size: .
j_call: TRBJ2-7
d_call: .
v_call: TRBV6-1
cdr3_nt: TGTGCCAGCCGTCTCGGGGGTTCTAGCGAGCAGTACTTC
cdr3_aa: CASRLGGSSEQYF

clone_size: .
j_call: TRBJ1-6
d_call: .
v_call: TRBV21-1
cdr3_nt: TGTGCCAGCAGCAAAAGGAGGGGCTGGTCACCCCTCCACTTT
cdr3_aa: CASSKRRGWSPLHF

clone_size: .
j_call: TRBJ2-7
d_call: .
v_call: TRBV11-2
cdr3_nt: TGTGCCAAGGAGGATATTGATGGGGAGCAGTACTTC
cdr3_aa: CAKEDIDGEQYF

clone_size: once
j_call: TRBJ2-2
d_call: .
v_call: TRBV5-6
cdr3_nt: TGTGCCAGCAGCTTTGTGGGGACCGGGGAGCTGTTTTTT
cdr3_aa: CASSFVGTGELFF

clone_size: .
j_call: TRBJ2-1
d_call: TRBD2
v_call: TRBV7-9
cdr3_nt: TGTGCCAGCAGCGGCCGACTAGCGGGTTTTAATGAGCAGTTCTTC
cdr3_aa: CASSGRLAGFNEQFF

clone_size: .
j_call: TRBJ1-2
d_call: .
v_call: TRBV4-3
cdr3_nt: TGCGCCAGCAGCCAAGATCCCGGACTCGGCTATGGCTACACCTTC
cdr3_aa: CASSQDPGLGYGYTF

clone_size: .
j_call: TRBJ2-7
d_call: TRBD1
v_call: TRBV5-1
cdr3_nt: TGCGCCAGCAGCCGCGGACAGGGCATTTTATTCGAGCAGTACTTC
cdr3_aa: CASSRGQGILFEQYF

clone_size: .
j_call: TRBJ1-5
d_call: .
v_call: TRBV2
cdr3_nt: TGTGCCAGCAGTGAAGAGAACGCCCAGCCCCAGCATTTT
cdr3_aa: CASSEENAQPQHF

clone_size: once
j_call: TRBJ2-7
d_call: .
v_call: TRBV29-1
cdr3_nt: TGCAGCGCGGACATCGTAGACGAGCAGTACTTC
cdr3_aa: CSADIVDEQYF

clone_size: .
j_call: TRBJ1-2
d_call: TRBD1
v_call: TRBV3-1
cdr3_nt: TGTGCCAGCAGCTCACAGGACAGGGGGGGGGTCTACACCTTC
cdr3_aa: CASSSQDRGGVYTF

clone_size: few
j_call: TRBJ2-1
d_call: .
v_call: TRBV12-3/TRBV12-4
cdr3_nt: TGTGCCAGCAGTCCCCGAAATAGCAGAGAGCAGTTCTTC
cdr3_aa: CASSPRNSREQFF

clone_size: .
j_call: TRBJ2-7
d_call: .
v_call: TRBV7-3
cdr3_nt: TGTGCCAGCAGCTTAGAAATAACAGGGCCGAGAGAGCAGTACTTC
cdr3_aa: CASSLEITGPREQYF

clone_size: .
j_call: TRBJ2-5
d_call: .
v_call: TRBV6-2/TRBV6-3
cdr3_nt: TGTGCCAGCAGTGTACAGGTACACCAAGAGACCCAGTACTTC
cdr3_aa: CASSVQVHQETQYF

clone_size: .
j_call: TRBJ2-3
d_call: TRBD1
v_call: TRBV5-1
cdr3_nt: TGCGCCAGCAGCTTGGTGGGGACAGCCGGCGGGGATACGCAGTATTTT
cdr3_aa: CASSLVGTAGGDTQYF

clone_size: .
j_call: TRBJ2-7
d_call: .
v_call: TRBV27
cdr3_nt: TGTGCCAGCAGTGACTTCGGTAGGGACTACGAGCAGTACTTC
cdr3_aa: CASSDFGRDYEQYF

clone_size: few
j_call: TRBJ2-1
d_call: .
v_call: TRBV29-1
cdr3_nt: TGCAGCGTTGCTTTTGACTCCTACAATGAGCAGTTCTTC
cdr3_aa: CSVAFDSYNEQFF

clone_size: .
j_call: TRBJ1-2
d_call: TRBD1
v_call: TRBV5-1
cdr3_nt: TGCGCCAGCAGCTACTTACAGGGGAATAACTATGGCTACACCTTC
cdr3_aa: CASSYLQGNNYGYTF

clone_size: few
j_call: TRBJ1-4
d_call: .
v_call: TRBV5-1
cdr3_nt: TGCGCCAGCAGCTTGGGGATTGGTACAACTAATGAAAAACTGTTTTTT
cdr3_aa: CASSLGIGTTNEKLFF

clone_size: few
j_call: TRBJ1-1
d_call: .
v_call: TRBV20-1
cdr3_nt: TGCAGTGCTAGTGTACAGGGGAACACTGAAGCTTTCTTT
cdr3_aa: CSASVQGNTEAFF

clone_size: .
j_call: TRBJ2-5
d_call: TRBD2
v_call: TRBV10-1
cdr3_nt: TGCGCCAGCAGTGAGTCCGGCGTTCGAGCGGGAAAACAAGAGACCCAGTACTTC
cdr3_aa: CASSESGVRAGKQETQYF

clone_size: few
j_call: TRBJ1-1
d_call: .
v_call: TRBV10-3
cdr3_nt: TGTGCCATCAGTGAGGGGGACACTGAAGCTTTCTTT
cdr3_aa: CAISEGDTEAFF

clone_size: few
j_call: TRBJ1-1
d_call: .
v_call: TRBV5-1
cdr3_nt: TGCGCCAGCAGCATCGGGGGCCGGGTGAACACTGAAGCTTTCTTT
cdr3_aa: CASSIGGRVNTEAFF

clone_size: many
j_call: TRBJ1-5
d_call: .
v_call: TRBV4-1
cdr3_nt: TGCGCCAGCAGCCAAGTCCCAGGGGGCAATCAGCCCCAGCATTTT
cdr3_aa: CASSQVPGGNQPQHF

clone_size: many
j_call: TRBJ1-2
d_call: .
v_call: TRBV11-2
cdr3_nt: TGTGCCAGCAGCTCACCTGCAGTCCCCCTCTCCTATGGCTACACCTTC
cdr3_aa: CASSSPAVPLSYGYTF

clone_size: .
j_call: TRBJ1-6
d_call: .
v_call: TRBV9
cdr3_nt: TGTGCCAGCAGCGCCTACAGGAGCTCCTATAATTCACCCCTCCACTTT
cdr3_aa: CASSAYRSSYNSPLHF

clone_size: few
j_call: TRBJ2-1
d_call: .
v_call: TRBV4-3
cdr3_nt: TGCGCCAGCAGCCACGGAACCTCCGCCTCCTACAATGAGCAGTTCTTC
cdr3_aa: CASSHGTSASYNEQFF

clone_size: many
j_call: TRBJ1-5
d_call: TRBD1
v_call: TRBV15
cdr3_nt: TGTGCCACCAGCAGACAGGGGGCTAATCAGCCCCAGCATTTT
cdr3_aa: CATSRQGANQPQHF

clone_size: few
j_call: TRBJ2-3
d_call: TRBD2
v_call: TRBV28
cdr3_nt: TGTGCCAGCAGTCCGGGACTAGCGGGAGGGCATTATACGCAGTATTTT
cdr3_aa: CASSPGLAGGHYTQYF

clone_size: few
j_call: TRBJ2-5
d_call: .
v_call: TRBV14
cdr3_nt: TGTGCCAGCAGCCAAGCTGGACTCCGGACCCAGTACTTC
cdr3_aa: CASSQAGLRTQYF

clone_size: many
j_call: TRBJ1-4
d_call: .
v_call: TRBV6-1
cdr3_nt: TGTGCCAGCAGGGCACATGCAACTAATGAAAAACTGTTTTTT
cdr3_aa: CASRAHATNEKLFF